The 21 T cell receptor beta chains reported below all come from one sample, sequenced in a study of vaccination effects on CD4 cells after COVID-19. Antigen-specific CD4+ T cells were expanded (with viral peptide pools) by the ViraFEST assay ahead of sequencing. Isolation of CD4+ T cells took place after about ten days of culture. Each vaccine recipient was nucleocapsid antibody negative and had no prior SARS-CoV-2 infection. Repertoires were generated with immunoSEQ multiplex PCR, while TCRdb's copy carries only in-frame clones and drops some. This table holds about 20,000 clones, 65% to 85% found once. No antigen has been assigned to these receptors. Specimen: CD4+ T cells from PBMCs cultured with HCoV-NL63 spike peptides, collected before COVID-19 vaccination. All receptors come from a human donor who received a COVID-19 vaccine.

The chain links TRBV29-1 to TRBJ2-7, with D possibly being TRBD1 or TRBD2 (6 bases each). Germline V gene lookup returns CDR1 SQVTM and CDR2 ANQGSEA. Trimming shortened V by 0 bases and J by 4 bases, and 16 bases separated the two germline ends. The CDR3 covers 15 residues. Here the CDR3 DNA reads TGCAGCGTTGAAGATCGGAAAGGGGGAGGATACGAGCAGTACTTC. Translated: CSVEDRKGGGYEQYF.

The CDR3 region is CASSLVYTDTQYF. CDR3 nucleotides: TGTGCCAGCAGCTTGGTTTACACAGATACGCAGTATTTT. The gene calls are TRBV5-4 and TRBJ2-3; D is unclear. Per germline, CDR1 SGHNT and CDR2 YYREEE (reference sequence). The V gene lost 0 bases and the J gene lost 2 bases, with 4 bases spanning the gap. CDR3 length: 13 amino acids.

This clone has more than one count but fewer than ten. J is TRBJ1-1 and V is TRBV7-9; the D gene is possibly TRBD1 (6 bases). V lost 1 base and J lost 4, with 13 bases in between. The V gene's germline CDR1 is SEHNR and CDR2 FQNEAQ (reference sequence). The CDR3 spans 15 residues. CDR3 nucleotides: TGTGCCAGCAGCTTAGAGAGGGGGGGGACCACTGAAGCTTTCTTT. As protein: CASSLERGGTTEAFF.

V gene TRBV6-5 combines with J gene TRBJ2-1, with D possibly matching TRBD2 (6 bases). V lost 9 bases, J lost 2 bases, and 14 bases lay in between. Per the germline V gene, CDR1 is MNHEY and CDR2 is SVGAGI. The CDR3 is 14 amino acids. CDR3 nucleotides: TGTGCCAGTCACGGGGGAAGTGCCTACAATGAGCAGTTCTTC. It encodes CASHGGSAYNEQFF.

The chain recombines TRBV7-9 with TRBJ2-7; D assignment may be TRBD1 or TRBD2 (5 bases each). V was trimmed by 5 bases and J by 1 base, leaving 21 bases between them. This CDR3 contains 17 residues. Germline lookup yields CDR1 SEHNR and CDR2 FQNEAQ (reference sequence). CDR3 sequence reads: CASSLGGWDGGSYEQYF. The CDR3 DNA is TGTGCCAGCAGCCTCGGAGGTTGGGACGGAGGTTCCTACGAGCAGTACTTC.

The gene calls are TRBV18 and TRBJ1-1; D gene unclear. The V end lost 1 base, the J end lost 0 bases, and 6 bases lay between the germline ends. CDR1 KGHSH and CDR2 LQKENI come from the germline V gene. This CDR3 has 14 amino acids. The CDR3 sequence is CASSPQDLNTEAFF. The CDR3 region has the DNA TGTGCCAGCTCACCACAAGACCTGAACACTGAAGCTTTCTTT.

The rearrangement links TRBV18 to TRBJ1-1; a possible D gene is TRBD1 (5 bases). Trimming took off 7 bases at V and 2 bases at J, with 11 bases between the two ends. The length of the CDR3 is 13 residues. Per germline, CDR1 KGHSH and CDR2 LQKENI. The CDR3 sequence is CASYYQGNTEAFF. The CDR3 DNA sequence: TGTGCCAGCTACTATCAGGGAAACACTGAAGCTTTCTTT.

A single count supports this clone. The chain combines TRBV5-4 with TRBJ2-2; TRBD2 aligns across 7 bases. In germline, CDR1 is SGHNT, CDR2 YYREEE (reference sequence). The CDR3 runs 15 residues. V dropped 4 bases and J dropped 0; count of bases not matched to a gene: 3. The CDR3 nucleotides read TGTGCCAGCAGCGGTGGACTAGCGAACACCGGGGAGCTGTTTTTT. Protein sequence: CASSGGLANTGELFF.

The chain combines TRBV9 with TRBJ1-1; 7 positions match TRBD1. The trim removed 4 bases at V and 7 bases at J, leaving 10 bases unmatched. The CDR3 spans 14 residues. Germline V gene data show CDR1 as SGDLS and CDR2 as YYNGEE. CDR3 in amino acids: CASSPVTRQGEAFF. CDR3 bases: TGTGCCAGCAGCCCCGTGACTCGACAGGGTGAAGCTTTCTTT.

The chain links TRBV6-5 to TRBJ1-1; weak D call: TRBD1 (6 bases). Germline CDR1 is MNHEY and CDR2 is SVGAGI. Trimming took off 4 bases at V and 1 base at J, with 16 bases between the two ends. The CDR3 is 16 residues long. The CDR3 coding sequence is TGTGCCAGCAGTTCCTCCTACGGGGGGCGGAACACTGAAGCTTTCTTT. Translation gives CASSSSYGGRNTEAFF.

The rearrangement links TRBV30 to TRBJ1-2, with D maybe TRBD1 (5 bases). The CDR3 has 13 residues. Germline lookup yields CDR1 GTSNPN and CDR2 SVGIG (reference sequence). V was clipped by 4 bases and J by 0 bases, with 9 bases between them. DNA of the CDR3: TGTGCCTGGATGGGGCAGGCTAACTATGGCTACACCTTC. Its protein is CAWMGQANYGYTF.

The J gene is TRBJ2-5, the V gene TRBV5-4, with a tentative D call TRBD2 (5 bases). CDR1 is SGHNT, CDR2 YYREEE, per germline (reference sequence). V lost 0 bases, J lost 5 bases, and 23 bases lay in between. The CDR3 is 18 residues long. In DNA, the CDR3 is TGTGCCAGCAGCTTGGATTCGGCCGACCCGGACTCCAGGGAGACCCAGTACTTC. Translating gives CASSLDSADPDSRETQYF. Together with reference TRBV5-4 and TRBJ2-5, the CDR3 gives the full variable domain: ETGVTQSPTHLIKTRGQQVTLRCSSQSGHNTVSWYQQALGQGPQFIFQYYREEENGRGNFPPRFSGLQFPNYSSELNVNALELDDSALYLCASSLDSADPDSRETQYFGPGTRLLVL.

This clone was found a few times. The rearrangement joins TRBV25-1 to TRBJ2-2; D unresolved. Germline V CDR1 and CDR2: MGHDK, SYGVNS. Deletions cut 0 bases from V and 4 bases from J, with 6 bases between. This CDR3 contains 14 residues. The CDR3 region is CASSEYYLTGELFF. DNA of the CDR3: TGTGCCAGCAGTGAATACTACCTCACCGGGGAGCTGTTTTTT.

This clone was observed once. The chain carries TRBV6-5 and TRBJ1-4; 11 positions agree with TRBD1. This CDR3 region has 14 residues. Germline V lookup: CDR1 MNHEY, CDR2 SVGAGI. V shed 2 bases and J 11 bases; nucleotides not matched to a gene: 4. In DNA, the CDR3 is TGTGCCAGCAGTTACGGACAGGGGGCGCGGAAACTGTTTTTT. Its protein is CASSYGQGARKLFF.

The chain carries TRBV18 and TRBJ2-5; D unresolved. CDR3 length equals 15 residues. Germline CDR1 KGHSH, CDR2 LQKENI. V was pared by 3 bases and J by 5 bases, with 16 bases between. The CDR3 nucleotides read TGTGCCAGCTCACCCCGCCCCCCGGGCCGGGAGACCCAGTACTTC. Translating gives CASSPRPPGRETQYF.

The V gene is TRBV3-1 (or the pseudogene TRBV3-2), the J gene TRBJ2-2; 11 nucleotides agree with TRBD2. Germline CDR1 reads LGHDT; CDR2 reads YNNKEL (reference sequence). This CDR3 has 15 residues. Trimming took 1 base from V and 5 from J; bases not matched to a gene: 0. DNA for the CDR3: TGTGCCAGCAGCCAAGGACTAGCGGGGACCGGGGAGCTGTTTTTT. This sequence encodes CASSQGLAGTGELFF.

This clone was picked up a small number of times. The chain uses TRBV5-4 and TRBJ2-3, with D possibly being TRBD1 (5 bases). V was trimmed by 4 bases and J by 6 bases, leaving 21 bases between them. There are 16 residues in the CDR3. Per germline, CDR1 SGHNT and CDR2 YYREEE (reference sequence). CDR3 region: CASSLFPGAARDTQYF. DNA for the CDR3: TGTGCCAGCAGCCTGTTCCCTGGGGCTGCCAGGGATACGCAGTATTTT. The full variable domain, completed using reference TRBV5-4 and TRBJ2-3, is ETGVTQSPTHLIKTRGQQVTLRCSSQSGHNTVSWYQQALGQGPQFIFQYYREEENGRGNFPPRFSGLQFPNYSSELNVNALELDDSALYLCASSLFPGAARDTQYFGPGTRLTVL.

This rearrangement joins TRBV4-2 to TRBJ2-7; 7 positions match TRBD2. The CDR3 is made up of 15 amino acids. Germline V gives CDR1 LGHNA, CDR2 YNFKEQ. The V gene end was trimmed by 0 bases and the J gene end by 2 bases; junction bases not matched to a gene: 4. The CDR3 bases are TGTGCCAGCAGCCAAGAGGCTAGCGGACCCTACGAGCAGTACTTC. Protein product: CASSQEASGPYEQYF.

The gene calls are TRBV10-2 and TRBJ2-1; TRBD1 is a possible D gene (5 bases). The V end lost 0 bases, the J end lost 5 bases, and 17 bases lay between the germline ends. This CDR3 region has 17 residues. Germline V gives CDR1 WSHSY, CDR2 SAAADI. Written as DNA, the CDR3 is TGCGCCAGCAGTGAGTCGAAACCCCTCGTCAGGGACAATGAGCAGTTCTTC. It translates to CASSESKPLVRDNEQFF.

This clone is labeled medium-sized. V usage is TRBV11-2 and J usage is TRBJ2-5; possibly TRBD1 or TRBD2 for D (6 bases each). Germline lookup yields CDR1 SGHAT and CDR2 FQNNGV. The CDR3 is made up of 16 amino acids. V was clipped by 2 bases and J by 2 bases, with 15 bases between them. The CDR3 is CASSLMVGGQQETQYF. The CDR3 coding sequence is TGTGCCAGCAGCTTAATGGTCGGGGGACAACAAGAGACCCAGTACTTC.

The gene calls are TRBV19 and TRBJ1-5, with 7 bases fitting TRBD1. V trimming: 8 bases; J trimming: 3 bases; junction bases outside the gene matches: 4. Germline V gene data show CDR1 as LNHDA and CDR2 as SQIVND (reference sequence). The CDR3 extends over 13 amino acids. The CDR3 loop is CASQGQLNQPQHF. CDR3 in DNA: TGTGCCAGTCAGGGACAGCTCAATCAGCCCCAGCATTTT.